This TCR beta chain originates from a study of CD8 T cells in Susac syndrome. Study observations and caveats: As the study acknowledged, the number of individuals who were part of its TCR sequencing and HLA analysis was relatively small.

Germline assignment: CDR1 LGHDT and CDR2 YNNKEL (reference sequence). The CDR3 covers 16 residues. The V gene end was trimmed by 4 bases and the J gene end by 6 bases; junction bases not matched to a gene: 10. Comments on this clonotype: The antigen is unknown.

A quantity of roughly 0.5 to 1 ug RNA underwent reverse transcription using random hexamers. TCRdb ran MiXCR on the immunoSEQ multiplex PCR reads and lists one entry per CDR3 protein. The repertoire holds some 120,000 distinct CDR3 sequences, with over 90% as singletons. The authors sequenced TCR beta from blood CD8+ and CD4+ T cells. V gene TRBV3-1 combines with J gene TRBJ2-1, with 9 bases that match TRBD2. Sequencing was carried out using CD4+ T cells from PBMCs. The TCR sequence derives from a human donor in good health. CDR3: CASSPLSGSERNEQFF. Here the CDR3 DNA reads TGTGCCAGCAGCCCCCTTAGCGGGAGCGAGCGCAATGAGCAGTTCTTC.